This T cell receptor (beta chain) appears in the sequencing data of a study of cytomegalovirus exposure and HLA in healthy donors. Use of 60 Vbeta and 13 Jbeta primers characterized the PCR. Profiling relied on immunoSEQ multiplex PCR, and the TCRdb table lists in-frame clones only, not all of them. The data hold 95,000 to 150,000 clones, with less than 90% observed a single time. This clone was counted once. The CDR3 spans 12 residues. CDR1 MNHNS and CDR2 SASEGT come from the germline V gene. The sequence derives from a man in his fifties in good health and CMV-seronegative. Specimen: PBMCs. The chain uses TRBV6-1 and TRBJ2-5; possibly TRBD1 for D (6 bases). The better agreement between TRBJ2-7 and the DNA end casts doubt on the J call. The CDR3 spells CASSRDTYEQYF. The CDR3 DNA follows: TGTGCCAGCAGCCGGGACACCTACGAGCAGTACTTC.